This TCR beta chain stems from a study of T cell responses to AZD1222 COVID-19 vaccine. Study-wide points: Clonal diversity may have been underestimated in mostly white British donors. Two doses of AZD1222 preceded a rise in Spike-specific TCR breadth and depth.

Clones were sequenced by immunoSEQ multiplex PCR, and TCRdb holds only the in-frame ones, with some missing. The sample has approximately 160,000 clones, over 75% seen once. Regarding this clone: Antigen: not known.

This TCR derives from an adult in good health. The material sequenced was peripheral blood, taken on day 0 of AZD1222 vaccination.

CDR3 loop: CASSLDPPDDVISETQYF. CDR3 in DNA: TGTGCCAGCAGCTTAGACCCCCCGGACGACGTTATCTCGGAGACCCAGTACTTC. This chain uses TRBV11-2 with TRBJ2-5; no clear D gene. The germline V gene encodes CDR1 SGHAT and CDR2 FQNNGV. CDR3 length: 18 amino acids. Trimming took off 0 bases at V and 5 bases at J, with 22 bases between the two ends.